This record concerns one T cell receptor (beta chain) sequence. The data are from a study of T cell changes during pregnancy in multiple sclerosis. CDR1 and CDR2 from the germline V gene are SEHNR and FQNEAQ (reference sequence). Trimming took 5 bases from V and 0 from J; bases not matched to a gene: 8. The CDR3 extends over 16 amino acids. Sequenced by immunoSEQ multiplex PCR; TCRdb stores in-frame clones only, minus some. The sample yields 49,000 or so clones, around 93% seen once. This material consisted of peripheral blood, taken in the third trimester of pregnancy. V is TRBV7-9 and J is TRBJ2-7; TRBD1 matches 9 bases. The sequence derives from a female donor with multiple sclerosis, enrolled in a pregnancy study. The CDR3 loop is CASSPWDRANSYEQYF. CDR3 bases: TGTGCCAGCAGCCCGTGGGACAGGGCGAACTCCTACGAGCAGTACTTC.